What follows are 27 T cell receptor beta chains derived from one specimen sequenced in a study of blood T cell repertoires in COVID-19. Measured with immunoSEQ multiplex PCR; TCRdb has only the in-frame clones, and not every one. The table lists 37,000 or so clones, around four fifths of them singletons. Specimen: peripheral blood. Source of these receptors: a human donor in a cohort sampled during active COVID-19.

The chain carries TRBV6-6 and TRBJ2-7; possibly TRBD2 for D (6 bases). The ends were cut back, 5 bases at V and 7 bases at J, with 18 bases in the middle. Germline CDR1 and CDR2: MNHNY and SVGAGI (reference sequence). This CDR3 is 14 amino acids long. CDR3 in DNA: TGTGCCAGCAGTCCCGGGACTTCTTCGGGGGAGCAGTACTTC. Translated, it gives CASSPGTSSGEQYF.

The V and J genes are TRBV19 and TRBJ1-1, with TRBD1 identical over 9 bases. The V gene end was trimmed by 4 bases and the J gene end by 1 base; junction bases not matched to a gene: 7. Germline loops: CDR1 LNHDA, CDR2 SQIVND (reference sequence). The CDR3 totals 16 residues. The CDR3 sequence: CASSTTPGQGNTEAFF. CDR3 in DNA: TGTGCCAGTAGTACAACTCCGGGACAGGGGAACACTGAAGCTTTCTTT.

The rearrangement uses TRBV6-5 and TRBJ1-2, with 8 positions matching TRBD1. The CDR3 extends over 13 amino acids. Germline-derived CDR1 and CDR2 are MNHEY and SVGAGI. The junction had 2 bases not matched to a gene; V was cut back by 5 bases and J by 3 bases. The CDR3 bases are TGTGCCAGCAGTCCAGGGGGCGACTATGGCTACACCTTC. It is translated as CASSPGGDYGYTF.

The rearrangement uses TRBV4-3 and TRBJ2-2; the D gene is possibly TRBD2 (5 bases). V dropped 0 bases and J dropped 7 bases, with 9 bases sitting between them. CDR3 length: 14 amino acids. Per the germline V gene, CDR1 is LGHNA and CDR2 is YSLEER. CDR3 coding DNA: TGCGCCAGCAGCCAAGAACCCCGGGGCGGGGAGCTGTTTTTT. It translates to CASSQEPRGGELFF.

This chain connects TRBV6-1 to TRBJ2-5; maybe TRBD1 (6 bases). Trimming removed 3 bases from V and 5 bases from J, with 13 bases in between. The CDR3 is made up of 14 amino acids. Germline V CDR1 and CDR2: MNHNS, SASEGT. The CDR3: CASSDTGLRETQYF. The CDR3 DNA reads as TGTGCCAGCAGTGATACAGGGTTGCGGGAGACCCAGTACTTC.

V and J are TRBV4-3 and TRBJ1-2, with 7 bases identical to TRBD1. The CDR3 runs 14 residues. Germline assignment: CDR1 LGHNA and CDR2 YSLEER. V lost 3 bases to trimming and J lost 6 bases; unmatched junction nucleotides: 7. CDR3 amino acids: CASSQSQGVDGYTF. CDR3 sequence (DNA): TGCGCCAGCAGCCAGTCGCAGGGGGTAGATGGCTACACCTTC.

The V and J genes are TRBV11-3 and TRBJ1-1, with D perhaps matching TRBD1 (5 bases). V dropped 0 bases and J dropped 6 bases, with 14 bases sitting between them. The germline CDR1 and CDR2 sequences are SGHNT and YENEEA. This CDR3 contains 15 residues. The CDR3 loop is CASSLEGGTRAEAFF. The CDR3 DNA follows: TGTGCCAGCAGCTTAGAAGGAGGGACGAGGGCTGAAGCTTTCTTT.

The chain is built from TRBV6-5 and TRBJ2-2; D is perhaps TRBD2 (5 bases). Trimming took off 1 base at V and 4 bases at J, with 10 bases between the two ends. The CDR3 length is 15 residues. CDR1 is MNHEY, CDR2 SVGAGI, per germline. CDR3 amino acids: CASSYFSRATGELFF. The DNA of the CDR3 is TGTGCCAGCAGTTACTTCTCGCGGGCCACCGGGGAGCTGTTTTTT.

CDR3 sequence: CASSYRGQGLYEQYF. CDR3 DNA: TGTGCCAGCAGTTACCGGGGACAGGGTCTGTACGAGCAGTACTTC. The V gene is TRBV6-5, the J gene TRBJ2-7; 9 bases fit TRBD1. V dropped 2 bases and J dropped 4; count of bases not matched to a gene: 6. The germline V gene has CDR1 MNHEY and CDR2 SVGAGI. This CDR3 region has 15 residues.

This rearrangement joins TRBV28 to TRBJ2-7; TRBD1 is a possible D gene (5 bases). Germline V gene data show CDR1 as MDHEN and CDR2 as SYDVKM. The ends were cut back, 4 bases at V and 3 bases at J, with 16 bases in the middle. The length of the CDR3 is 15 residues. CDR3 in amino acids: CASSSRPGNVYEQYF. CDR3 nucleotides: TGTGCCAGCAGTTCCCGTCCAGGGAATGTCTACGAGCAGTACTTC. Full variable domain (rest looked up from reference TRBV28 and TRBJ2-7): DVKVTQSSRYLVKRTGEKVFLECVQDMDHENMFWYRQDPGLGLRLIYFSYDVKMKEKGDIPEGYSVSREKKERFSLILESASTNQTSMYLCASSSRPGNVYEQYFGPGTRLTVT.

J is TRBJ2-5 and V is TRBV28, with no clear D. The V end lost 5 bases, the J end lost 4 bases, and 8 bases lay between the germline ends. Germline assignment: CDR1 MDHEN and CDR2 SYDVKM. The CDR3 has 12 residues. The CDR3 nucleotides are TGTGCCAGCAGTCCATGGCTAGAGACCCAGTACTTC. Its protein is CASSPWLETQYF.

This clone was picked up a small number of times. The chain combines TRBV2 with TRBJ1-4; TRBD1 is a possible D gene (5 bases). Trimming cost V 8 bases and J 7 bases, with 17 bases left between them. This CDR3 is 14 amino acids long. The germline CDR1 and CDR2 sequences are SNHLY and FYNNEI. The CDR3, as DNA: TGTGCCAGCCCCCTGGGGCCCCGCGGTGAAAAACTGTTTTTT. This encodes CASPLGPRGEKLFF. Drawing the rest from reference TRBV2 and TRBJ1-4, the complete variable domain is EPEVTQTPSHQVTQMGQEVILRCVPISNHLYFYWYRQILGQKVEFLVSFYNNEISEKSEIFDDQFSVERPDGSNFTLKIRSTKLEDSAMYFCASPLGPRGEKLFFGSGTQLSVL.

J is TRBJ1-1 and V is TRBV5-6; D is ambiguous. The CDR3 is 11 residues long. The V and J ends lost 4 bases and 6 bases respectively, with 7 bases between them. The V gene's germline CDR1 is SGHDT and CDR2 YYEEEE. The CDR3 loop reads CASSRGSEAFF. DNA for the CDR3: TGTGCCAGCAGCCGAGGGTCTGAAGCTTTCTTT.

CDR3 loop: CASSQDGTGEETQYF. CDR3 coding DNA: TGTGCCAGCAGCCAAGATGGGACAGGGGAAGAGACCCAGTACTTC. The chain employs TRBV4-2 and TRBJ2-5; 10 nucleotides align to TRBD1. Per the germline V gene, CDR1 is LGHNA and CDR2 is YNFKEQ. With V trimmed by 0 bases and J by 3 bases, 1 base remained unmatched. There are 15 residues in the CDR3.

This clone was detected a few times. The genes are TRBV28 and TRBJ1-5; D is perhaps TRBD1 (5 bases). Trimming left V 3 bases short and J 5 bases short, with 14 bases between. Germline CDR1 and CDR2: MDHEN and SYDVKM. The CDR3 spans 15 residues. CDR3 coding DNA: TGTGCCAGCAGTTTTCCCACGGGGGGAGATCAGCCCCAGCATTTT. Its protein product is CASSFPTGGDQPQHF.

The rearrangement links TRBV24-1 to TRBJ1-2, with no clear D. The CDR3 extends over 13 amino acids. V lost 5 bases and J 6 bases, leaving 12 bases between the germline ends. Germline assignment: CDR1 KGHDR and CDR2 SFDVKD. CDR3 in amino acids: CATSVRGLDGYTF. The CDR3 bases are TGTGCCACCAGTGTACGAGGTTTGGATGGCTACACCTTC.

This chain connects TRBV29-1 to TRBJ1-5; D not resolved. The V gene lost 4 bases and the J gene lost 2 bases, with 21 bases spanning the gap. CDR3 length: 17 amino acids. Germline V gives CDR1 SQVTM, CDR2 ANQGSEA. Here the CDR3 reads CSVVEGSGSLGNQPQHF. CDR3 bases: TGCAGCGTTGTTGAGGGCTCGGGTAGTTTGGGCAATCAGCCCCAGCATTTT.

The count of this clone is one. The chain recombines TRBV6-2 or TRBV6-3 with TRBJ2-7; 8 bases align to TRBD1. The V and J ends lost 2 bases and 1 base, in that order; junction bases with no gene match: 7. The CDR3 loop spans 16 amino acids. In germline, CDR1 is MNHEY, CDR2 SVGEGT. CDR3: CASSYHRGVLSYEQYF. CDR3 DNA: TGTGCCAGCAGTTACCACAGGGGGGTCCTATCCTACGAGCAGTACTTC.

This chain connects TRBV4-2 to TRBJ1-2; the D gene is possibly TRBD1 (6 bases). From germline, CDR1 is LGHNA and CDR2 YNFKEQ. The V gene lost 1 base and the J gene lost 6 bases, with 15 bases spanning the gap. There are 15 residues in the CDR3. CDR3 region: CASSQGTGQGDGYTF. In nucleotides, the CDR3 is TGTGCCAGCAGCCAAGGCACGGGACAAGGGGATGGCTACACCTTC.

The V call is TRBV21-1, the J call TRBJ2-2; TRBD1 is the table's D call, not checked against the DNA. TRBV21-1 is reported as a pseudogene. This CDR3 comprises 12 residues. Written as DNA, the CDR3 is TGTGCCAGCACAGCGAACACCGGGGAGCTGTTTTTT. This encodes CASTANTGELFF.

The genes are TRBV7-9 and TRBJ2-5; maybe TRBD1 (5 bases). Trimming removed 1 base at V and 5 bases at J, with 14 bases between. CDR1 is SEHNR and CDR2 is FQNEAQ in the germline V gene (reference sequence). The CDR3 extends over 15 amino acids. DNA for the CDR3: TGTGCCAGCAGCTTAGATACCAGGGTGCCGGAGACCCAGTACTTC. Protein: CASSLDTRVPETQYF.

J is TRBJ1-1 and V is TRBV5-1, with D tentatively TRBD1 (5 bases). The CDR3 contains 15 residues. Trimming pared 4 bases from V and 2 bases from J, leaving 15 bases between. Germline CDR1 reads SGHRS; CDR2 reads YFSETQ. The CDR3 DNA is TGCGCCAGCAGCCCGGACGGGGGATTTAACACTGAAGCTTTCTTT. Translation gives CASSPDGGFNTEAFF.

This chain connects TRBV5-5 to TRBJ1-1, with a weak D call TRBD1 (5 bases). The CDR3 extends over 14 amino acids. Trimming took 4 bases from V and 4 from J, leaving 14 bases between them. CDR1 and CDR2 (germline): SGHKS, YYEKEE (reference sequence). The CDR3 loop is CASSLWGGTTEAFF. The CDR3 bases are TGTGCCAGCAGCCTCTGGGGGGGAACCACTGAAGCTTTCTTT. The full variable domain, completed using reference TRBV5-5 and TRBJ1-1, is DAGVTQSPTHLIKTRGQQVTLRCSPISGHKSVSWYQQVLGQGPQFIFQYYEKEERGRGNFPDRFSARQFPNYSSELNVNALLLGDSALYLCASSLWGGTTEAFFGQGTRLTVV.

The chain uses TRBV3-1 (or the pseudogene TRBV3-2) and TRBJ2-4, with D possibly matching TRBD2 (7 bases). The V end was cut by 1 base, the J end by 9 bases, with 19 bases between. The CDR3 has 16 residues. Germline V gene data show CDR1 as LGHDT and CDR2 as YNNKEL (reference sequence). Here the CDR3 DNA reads TGTGCCAGCAGCCAAGGAATGTCCAGGGGCGGGAGCATTCAGTACTTC. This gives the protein CASSQGMSRGGSIQYF.

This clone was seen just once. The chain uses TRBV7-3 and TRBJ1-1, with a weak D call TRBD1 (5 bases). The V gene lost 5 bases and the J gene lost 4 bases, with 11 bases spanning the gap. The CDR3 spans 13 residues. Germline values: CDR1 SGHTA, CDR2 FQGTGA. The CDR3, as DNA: TGTGCCAGCAGCCTGACAGCAGTCACTGAAGCTTTCTTT. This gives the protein CASSLTAVTEAFF.

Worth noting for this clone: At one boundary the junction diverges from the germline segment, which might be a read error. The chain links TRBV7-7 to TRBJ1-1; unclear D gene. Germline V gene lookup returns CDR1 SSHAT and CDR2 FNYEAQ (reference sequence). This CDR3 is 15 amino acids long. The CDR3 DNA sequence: TGTGCTAGCAGCCCCCCCCGGGGTATTGACACTGAAGCTTTCTTT. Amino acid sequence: CASSPPRGIDTEAFF.

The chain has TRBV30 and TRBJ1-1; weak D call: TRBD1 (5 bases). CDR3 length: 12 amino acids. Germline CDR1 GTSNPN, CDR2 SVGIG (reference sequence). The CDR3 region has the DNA TGTGTGGGAGGGAGGGGGAACACTGAAGCTTTCTTT. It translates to CVGGRGNTEAFF.